The subject of this entry is one T cell receptor beta chain. Its matching antigen is unknown. Primers for the PCR totalled 60 Vbeta and 13 Jbeta. TCRdb's table, derived via immunoSEQ multiplex PCR, lists solely in-frame clones and lacks some. The sample records approximately 95,000 clones, 65% to 90% being singletons. This record comes from a study of cytomegalovirus exposure and HLA in healthy donors. Overall study results and limits: Excluded were some V segments that proved indistinguishable, including TRBV6-2 and TRBV6-3. According to the study, 150 to 200 TCR beta chains were cytomegalovirus-associated.

The CDR3 loop spans 17 amino acids. CDR1 and CDR2 from the germline V gene are GTSNPN and SVGIG (reference sequence). J lost 2 bases, V lost 2 bases, and 7 bases had no gene match. The V call is TRBV30, the J call TRBJ2-1; 12 bases match TRBD2. What was sequenced was PBMCs. The origin of this receptor is a woman aged 70 to 79 in good health and CMV-seropositive. The CDR3 loop reads CAWSSLRTSGAYNEQFF. As DNA, the CDR3 is TGTGCCTGGAGTAGCCTCCGGACTAGCGGGGCCTACAATGAGCAGTTCTTC.